The 21 T cell receptor beta chains reported below all come from one sample, sequenced in a study of CD8 T cells in Susac syndrome. Random hexamers primed reverse transcription of about 0.45 to 1 ug RNA. Each CDR3 protein gets one entry after TCRdb re-called the immunoSEQ multiplex PCR reads with MiXCR. The table shows some 130,000 distinct CDR3 sequences, with 65% to 90% occurring only once. Sequenced sample: CD8+ T cells from PBMCs. These receptors originate from a human donor with multiple sclerosis.

V usage is TRBV19 and J usage is TRBJ1-2; D is unresolved. Germline assignment: CDR1 LNHDA and CDR2 SQIVND (reference sequence). Trimming cost V 5 bases and J 0 bases, with 13 bases left between them. This CDR3 is 15 amino acids long. In DNA form, the CDR3 reads TGTGCCAGTAGTGTGGCAGACAATTCTAACTATGGCTACACCTTC. This translates into CASSVADNSNYGYTF.

The table lists this clonotype with a few counts. The chain couples TRBV6-2 or TRBV6-3 to TRBJ1-5, with a possible D match to TRBD1 (5 bases). CDR3 size: 14 residues. Germline CDR1 reads MNHEY; CDR2 reads SVGEGT. The V and J ends lost 0 bases and 5 bases respectively, with 8 bases between them. The CDR3 DNA sequence: TGTGCCAGCAGTTACTCTGGAGGGGATCAGCCCCAGCATTTT. It encodes CASSYSGGDQPQHF.

The chain recombines TRBV7-9 with TRBJ1-4, with a tentative D call TRBD1 (5 bases). This CDR3 is built from 15 residues. In germline, CDR1 is SEHNR, CDR2 FQNEAQ (reference sequence). Deletions cut 1 base from V and 8 bases from J, with 14 bases between. The CDR3 coding sequence is TGTGCCAGCAGCTTAGAAGTCGGGGCGTGGGAAAAACTGTTTTTT. It is translated as CASSLEVGAWEKLFF.

The gene calls are TRBV12-5 and TRBJ2-7; D remains unclear. V was cut by 6 bases and J by 1 base, with 10 bases left in between. The germline V gene has CDR1 LGHNT and CDR2 FRNRAP. The length of the CDR3 is 13 residues. The CDR3 DNA sequence: TGTGCTAGTGGCTGGGGTGGATCCTACGAGCAGTACGTC. It yields the protein CASGWGGSYEQYV.

The chain carries TRBV5-1 and TRBJ2-7; a possible D gene is TRBD2 (7 bases). V was trimmed by 0 bases and J by 4 bases, leaving 14 bases between them. The CDR3 consists of 15 residues. Germline CDR1 and CDR2: SGHRS and YFSETQ. This CDR3 reads CASSLGPGGPYEQYF. The DNA for the CDR3 is TGCGCCAGCAGCTTGGGTCCGGGGGGCCCTTACGAGCAGTACTTC.

This chain connects TRBV2 to TRBJ2-7; 10 nucleotides agree with TRBD2. V shed 5 bases, J shed 1 base, and the junction held 5 bases outside the gene matches. CDR3 size: 15 residues. CDR1 SNHLY and CDR2 FYNNEI come from the germline V gene. CDR3 DNA sequence: TGTGCCAGCAGTCCGGGACTAGCGTCTTCCTACGAGCAGTACTTC. This gives the protein CASSPGLASSYEQYF. Drawing the rest from reference TRBV2 and TRBJ2-7, the complete variable domain is EPEVTQTPSHQVTQMGQEVILRCVPISNHLYFYWYRQILGQKVEFLVSFYNNEISEKSEIFDDQFSVERPDGSNFTLKIRSTKLEDSAMYFCASSPGLASSYEQYFGPGTRLTVT.

This clonotype has only one observation. The rearrangement joins TRBV23-1 to TRBJ1-1; a weak D match, TRBD1 (5 bases). TRBV23-1 is an ORF for which the function is uncertain. Between the trimmed V and J ends, which lost 4 bases and 1 base, there was a span of 16 bases. This CDR3 is built from 16 residues. The CDR3 DNA sequence: TGCGCCAGCAGTCGAGGCTCCCGGGGGACGAACACTGAAGCTTTCTTT. Encoded protein: CASSRGSRGTNTEAFF.

The chain employs TRBV4-1 and TRBJ2-1; no clear D gene. The ends were cut back, 0 bases at V and 10 bases at J, with 7 bases in the middle. CDR3 length: 12 residues. Germline V lookup: CDR1 MGHRA, CDR2 YSYEKL. CDR3 sequence: CASSQDLGEQFF. In DNA, the CDR3 is TGCGCCAGCAGCCAAGATTTGGGAGAGCAGTTCTTC.

V is TRBV10-3 and J is TRBJ2-7, with D uncertain. CDR1 is ENHRY, CDR2 SYGVKD, per germline. The V end lost 2 bases, the J end lost 3 bases, and 5 bases lay between the germline ends. This CDR3 is built from 12 residues. CDR3 DNA: TGTGCCATCAGTGAGGGAGACTACGAGCAGTACGTC. This codes for CAISEGDYEQYV.

This clonotype was seen only once. The chain joins TRBV6-2 or TRBV6-3 to TRBJ1-2; D unclear. The length of the CDR3 is 13 residues. V gave up 7 bases and J gave up 3 bases, with 12 bases separating them. Germline V gives CDR1 MNHEY, CDR2 SVGEGT. This CDR3 is CASNDPGDYGYTF. The CDR3 region has the DNA TGTGCCAGCAACGACCCCGGGGACTATGGCTACACCTTC.

This clonotype showed up just once. This chain uses TRBV28 with TRBJ1-2; no clear D. Trimming left V 5 bases short and J 7 bases short, with 29 bases between. This CDR3 is 18 amino acids long. Germline-derived CDR1 and CDR2 are MDHEN and SYDVKM. This chain's CDR3 is CASSVSPPLLGLSGGYTF. CDR3 DNA: TGTGCCAGCAGTGTTTCTCCCCCCCTACTAGGATTATCTGGTGGCTACACCTTC.

The chain employs TRBV19 and TRBJ1-1; maybe TRBD1 (5 bases). The ends were cut back, 9 bases at V and 4 bases at J, with 15 bases in the middle. This CDR3 has 13 amino acids. Germline V gene lookup returns CDR1 LNHDA and CDR2 SQIVND (reference sequence). Written as DNA, the CDR3 is TGTGCCAGCCATAATATGGGGGTCACTGAAGCTTTCTTT. The encoded protein is CASHNMGVTEAFF.

J is TRBJ2-7 and V is TRBV7-9, with no clear D. There are 13 residues in the CDR3. Trimming shortened V by 4 bases and J by 4 bases, and 11 bases separated the two germline ends. The V gene's germline CDR1 is SEHNR and CDR2 FQNEAQ (reference sequence). CDR3 nucleotides: TGTGCCAGCAGCTCCCCGGTGGGGTACGAGCAGTACTTC. Encoded protein: CASSSPVGYEQYF.

This clonotype was observed a few times. The chain joins TRBV2 to TRBJ2-5, with 12 bases matching TRBD1. V shed 6 bases, J shed 4 bases, and the junction held 3 bases outside the gene matches. Germline CDR1 reads SNHLY; CDR2 reads FYNNEI. This CDR3 has 14 residues. CDR3 in DNA: TGTGCCAGCAGCGGGACAGGGGGCATAGAGACCCAGTACTTC. Protein: CASSGTGGIETQYF.

The J gene is TRBJ2-7, the V gene TRBV7-9, with D perhaps given as TRBD1 or TRBD2 (5 bases each). This CDR3 spans 14 amino acids. Germline loops: CDR1 SEHNR, CDR2 FQNEAQ (reference sequence). V dropped 4 bases and J dropped 4 bases, with 14 bases sitting between them. CDR3 protein: CASSSTRDAYEQYV. CDR3 sequence (DNA): TGTGCCAGCAGCTCCACCCGGGACGCGTACGAGCAGTACGTC.

The chain combines TRBV29-1 with TRBJ2-7, with D possibly TRBD1 on 5 matching bases. CDR1 and CDR2 from the germline V gene are SQVTM and ANQGSEA. Trimming left V 6 bases short and J 5 bases short, with 11 bases between. The CDR3 has 11 amino acids. CDR3 sequence reads: CSVTVFDEQYF. DNA for the CDR3: TGCAGCGTGACAGTATTTGACGAGCAGTACTTC.

This chain uses TRBV19 with TRBJ1-1; D perhaps matches TRBD1 (5 bases). The CDR3 contains 12 residues. Deletions cut 7 bases from V and 10 bases from J, with 16 bases between. CDR1 is LNHDA and CDR2 is SQIVND in the germline V gene (reference sequence). The CDR3 DNA is TGTGCCAGTAAGCAGGGTTCATTTCGAGCTTTCTTT. It codes for CASKQGSFRAFF.

Details on this clonotype: Compared with germline, one end of the junction differs, possibly owing to a read error. This chain connects TRBV5-5 to TRBJ1-4; D possibly corresponds to TRBD1 (5 bases). Per germline, CDR1 SGHKS and CDR2 YYEKEE (reference sequence). The CDR3 is made up of 14 amino acids. CDR3 sequence reads: CASSPQARGEKLFF. CDR3 coding DNA: TGTGCCAGCAGCCCACAGGCCCGGGGGGAAAAACTTTTTTTT.

The V and J genes are TRBV6-5 and TRBJ2-3; TRBD1 matches 11 bases. Germline V lookup: CDR1 MNHEY, CDR2 SVGAGI. Trimming took 2 bases from V and 5 from J; bases not matched to a gene: 9. The CDR3 runs to 17 residues. The CDR3 region has the DNA TGTGCCAGCAGTTACACCCACGGACAGGGGGCTGGAGATACGCAGTATTTT. This gives the protein CASSYTHGQGAGDTQYF.

The chain carries TRBV11-3 and TRBJ2-3; D possibly uses TRBD1 or TRBD2 (6 bases each). CDR1 and CDR2 from the germline V gene are SGHNT and YENEEA. The CDR3 is 14 amino acids. Between the trimmed V and J ends, which lost 1 base and 9 bases, there was a span of 14 bases. CDR3 sequence: CASSLGWGAETQYF. CDR3 DNA: TGTGCCAGCAGCTTAGGGTGGGGGGCCGAGACGCAGTATTTT.

The V and J genes are TRBV25-1 and TRBJ2-1; D remains unclear. The length of the CDR3 is 13 residues. Germline CDR1 reads MGHDK; CDR2 reads SYGVNS. Trimming shortened V by 4 bases and J by 4 bases, and 8 bases separated the two germline ends. The CDR3 loop is CASSGYTYNEQFF. The CDR3 coding sequence is TGTGCCAGCAGTGGATATACATACAATGAGCAGTTCTTC.